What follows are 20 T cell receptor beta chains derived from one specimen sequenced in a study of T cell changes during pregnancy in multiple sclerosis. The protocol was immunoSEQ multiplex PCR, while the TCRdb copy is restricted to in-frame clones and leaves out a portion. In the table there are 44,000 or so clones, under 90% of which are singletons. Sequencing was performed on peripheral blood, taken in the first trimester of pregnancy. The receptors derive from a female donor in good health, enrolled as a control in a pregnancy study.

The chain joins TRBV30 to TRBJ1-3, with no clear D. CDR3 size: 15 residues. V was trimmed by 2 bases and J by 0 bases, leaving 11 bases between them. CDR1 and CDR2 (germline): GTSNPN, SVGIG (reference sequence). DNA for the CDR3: TGTGCCTGGAGTAGAGACTCTGGCTCTGGAAACACCATATATTTT. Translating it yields CAWSRDSGSGNTIYF.

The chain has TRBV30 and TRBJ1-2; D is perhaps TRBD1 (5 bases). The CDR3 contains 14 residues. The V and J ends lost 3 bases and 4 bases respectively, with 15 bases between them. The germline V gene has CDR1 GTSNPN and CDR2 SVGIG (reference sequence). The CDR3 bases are TGTGCCTGGAGGGGGACTCAATCCTTCTATGGCTACACCTTC. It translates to CAWRGTQSFYGYTF.

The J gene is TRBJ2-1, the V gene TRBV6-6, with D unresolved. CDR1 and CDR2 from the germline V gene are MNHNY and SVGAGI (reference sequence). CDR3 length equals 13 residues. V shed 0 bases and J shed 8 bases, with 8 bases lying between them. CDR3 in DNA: TGTGCCAGCAGTTACTCCATCGGGTATGAGCAGTTCTTC. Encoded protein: CASSYSIGYEQFF.

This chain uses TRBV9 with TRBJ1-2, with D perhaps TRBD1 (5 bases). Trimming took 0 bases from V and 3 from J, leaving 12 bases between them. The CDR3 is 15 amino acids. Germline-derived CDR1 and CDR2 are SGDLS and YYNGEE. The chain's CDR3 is CASSVDQGSYYGYTF. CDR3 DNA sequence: TGTGCCAGCAGCGTAGATCAGGGAAGTTACTATGGCTACACCTTC.

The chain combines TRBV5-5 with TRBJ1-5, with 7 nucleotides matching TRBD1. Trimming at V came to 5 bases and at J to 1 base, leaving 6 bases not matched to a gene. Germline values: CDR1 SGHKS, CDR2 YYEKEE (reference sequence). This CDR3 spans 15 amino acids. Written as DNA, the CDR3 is TGTGCCAGCAGATTTCCGGGACAGAGCAATCAGCCCCAGCATTTT. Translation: CASRFPGQSNQPQHF.

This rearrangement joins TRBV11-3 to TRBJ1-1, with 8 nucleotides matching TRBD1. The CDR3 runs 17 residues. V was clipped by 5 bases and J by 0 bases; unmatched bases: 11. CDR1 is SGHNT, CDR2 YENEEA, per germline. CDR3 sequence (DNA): TGTGCCAGCAGCCCTTCCCAGGGGGCGGGGATGAACACTGAAGCTTTCTTT. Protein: CASSPSQGAGMNTEAFF.

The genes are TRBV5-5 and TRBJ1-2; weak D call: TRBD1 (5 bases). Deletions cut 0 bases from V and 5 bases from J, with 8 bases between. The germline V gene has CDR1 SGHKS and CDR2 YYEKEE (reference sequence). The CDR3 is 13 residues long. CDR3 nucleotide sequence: TGTGCCAGCAGCTTGGCCGGGGGTTATGGCTACACCTTC. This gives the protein CASSLAGGYGYTF.

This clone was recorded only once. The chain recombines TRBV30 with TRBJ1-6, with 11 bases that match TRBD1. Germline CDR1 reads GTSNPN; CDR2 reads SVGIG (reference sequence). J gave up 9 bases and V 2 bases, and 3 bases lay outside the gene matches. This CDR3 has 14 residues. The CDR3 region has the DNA TGTGCCTGGAGTACGGGACAGGGGGGTTCACCCCTCCACTTT. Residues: CAWSTGQGGSPLHF. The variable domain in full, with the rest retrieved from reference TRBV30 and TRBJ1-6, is SQTIHQWPATLVQPVGSPLSLECTVEGTSNPNLYWYRQAAGRGLQLLFYSVGIGQISSEVPQNLSASRPQDRQFILSSKKLLLSDSGFYLCAWSTGQGGSPLHFGNGTRLTVT.

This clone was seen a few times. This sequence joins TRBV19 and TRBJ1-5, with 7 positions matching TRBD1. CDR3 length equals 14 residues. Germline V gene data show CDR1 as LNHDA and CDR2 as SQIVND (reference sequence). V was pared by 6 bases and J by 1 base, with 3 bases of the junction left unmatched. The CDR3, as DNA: TGTGCCAGTAGCCCGACAGGGAGCAATCAGCCCCAGCATTTT. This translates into CASSPTGSNQPQHF.

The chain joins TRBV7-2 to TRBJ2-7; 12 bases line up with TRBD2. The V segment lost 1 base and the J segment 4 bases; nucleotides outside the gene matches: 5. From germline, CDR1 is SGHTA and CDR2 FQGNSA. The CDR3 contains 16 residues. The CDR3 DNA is TGTGCCAGCAGCTTAGAACTAGCGGGGGGTGGGTACGAGCAGTACTTC. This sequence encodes CASSLELAGGGYEQYF.

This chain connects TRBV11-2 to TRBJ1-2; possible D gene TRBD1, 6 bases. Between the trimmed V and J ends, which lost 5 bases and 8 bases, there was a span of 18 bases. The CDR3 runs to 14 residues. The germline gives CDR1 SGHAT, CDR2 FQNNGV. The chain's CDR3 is CASSIHKGEGGYTF. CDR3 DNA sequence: TGTGCCAGCAGCATCCACAAGGGGGAAGGGGGCTACACCTTC.

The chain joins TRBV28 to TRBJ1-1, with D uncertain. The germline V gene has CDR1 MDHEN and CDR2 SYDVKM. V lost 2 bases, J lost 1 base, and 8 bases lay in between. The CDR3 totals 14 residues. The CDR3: CASSLTDSNTEAFF. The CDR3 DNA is TGTGCCAGCAGTTTAACGGACTCGAACACTGAAGCTTTCTTT.

CDR3: CASSLEAGGMGEQYF. In nucleotides, the CDR3 is TGTGCCAGCAGCTTAGAGGCAGGGGGCATGGGGGAGCAGTACTTC. The genes are TRBV7-9 and TRBJ2-7; 8 nucleotides align to TRBD1. CDR1 is SEHNR and CDR2 is FQNEAQ in the germline V gene (reference sequence). V lost 1 base, J lost 7 bases, and 9 bases stayed unmatched. This CDR3 region has 15 residues.

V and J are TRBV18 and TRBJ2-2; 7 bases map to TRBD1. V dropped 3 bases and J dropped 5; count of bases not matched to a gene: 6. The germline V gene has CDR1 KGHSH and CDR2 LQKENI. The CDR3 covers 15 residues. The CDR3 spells CASSPDRVDTGELFF. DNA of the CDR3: TGTGCCAGCTCACCCGACAGGGTGGATACCGGGGAGCTGTTTTTT.

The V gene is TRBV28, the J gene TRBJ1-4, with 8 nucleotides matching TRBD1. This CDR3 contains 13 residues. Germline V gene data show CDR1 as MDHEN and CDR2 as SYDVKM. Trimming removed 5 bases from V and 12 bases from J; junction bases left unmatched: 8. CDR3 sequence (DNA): TGTGCCAGCAGTCAGCGGGACAGGATCGAACTGTTTTTT. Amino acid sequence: CASSQRDRIELFF.

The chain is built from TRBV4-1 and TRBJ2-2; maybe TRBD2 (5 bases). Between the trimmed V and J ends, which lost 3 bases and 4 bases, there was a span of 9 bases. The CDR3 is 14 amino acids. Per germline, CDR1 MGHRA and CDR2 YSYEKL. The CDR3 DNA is TGCGCCAGCAGCCAGGCCGGGATCACCGGGGAGCTGTTTTTT. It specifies CASSQAGITGELFF.

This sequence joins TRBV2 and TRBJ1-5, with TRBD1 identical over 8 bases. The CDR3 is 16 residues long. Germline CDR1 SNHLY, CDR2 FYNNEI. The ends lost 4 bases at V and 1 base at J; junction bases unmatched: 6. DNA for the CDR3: TGTGCCAGCAGTGGACAGGGGAACGGGAGCAATCAGCCCCAGCATTTT. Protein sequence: CASSGQGNGSNQPQHF.

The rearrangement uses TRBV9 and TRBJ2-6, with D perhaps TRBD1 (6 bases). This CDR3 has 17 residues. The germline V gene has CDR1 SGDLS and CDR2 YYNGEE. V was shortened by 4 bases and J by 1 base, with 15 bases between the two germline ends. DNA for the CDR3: TGTGCCAGCAGCCCCGACCCGAGGGGGTCTGGGGCCAACGTCCTGACTTTC. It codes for CASSPDPRGSGANVLTF.

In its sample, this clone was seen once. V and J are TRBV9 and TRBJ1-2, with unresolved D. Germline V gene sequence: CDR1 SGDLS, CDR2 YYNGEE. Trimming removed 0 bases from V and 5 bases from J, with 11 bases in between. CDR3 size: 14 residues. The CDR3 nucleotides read TGTGCCAGCAGCGTAGAAAGCGTCCCTTATGGCTACACCTTC. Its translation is CASSVESVPYGYTF. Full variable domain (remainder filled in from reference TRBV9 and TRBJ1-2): DSGVTQTPKHLITATGQRVTLRCSPRSGDLSVYWYQQSLDQGLQFLIQYYNGEERAKGNILERFSAQQFPDLHSELNLSSLELGDSALYFCASSVESVPYGYTFGSGTRLTVV.

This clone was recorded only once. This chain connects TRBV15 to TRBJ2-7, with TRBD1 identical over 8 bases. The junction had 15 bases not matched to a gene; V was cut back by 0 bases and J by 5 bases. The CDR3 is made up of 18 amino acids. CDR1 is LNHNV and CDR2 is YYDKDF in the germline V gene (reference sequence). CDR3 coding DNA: TGTGCCACCAGCAGAGAGACCCAAGGACAGGGAGTAGTCGACGAGCAGTACTTC. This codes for CATSRETQGQGVVDEQYF.